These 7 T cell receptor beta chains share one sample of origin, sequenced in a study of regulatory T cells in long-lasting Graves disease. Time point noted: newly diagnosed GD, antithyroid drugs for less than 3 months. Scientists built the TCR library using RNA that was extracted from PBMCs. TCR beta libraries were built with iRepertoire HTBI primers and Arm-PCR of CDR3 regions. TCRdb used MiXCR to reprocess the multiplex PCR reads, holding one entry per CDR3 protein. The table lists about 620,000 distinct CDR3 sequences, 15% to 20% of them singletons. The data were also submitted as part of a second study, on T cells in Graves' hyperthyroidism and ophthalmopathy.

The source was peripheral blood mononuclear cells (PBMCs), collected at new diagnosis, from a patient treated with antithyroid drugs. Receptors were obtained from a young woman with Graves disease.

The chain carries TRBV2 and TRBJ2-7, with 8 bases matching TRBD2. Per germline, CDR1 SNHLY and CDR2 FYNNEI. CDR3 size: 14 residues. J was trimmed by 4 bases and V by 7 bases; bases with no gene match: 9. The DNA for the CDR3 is TGTGCCAGCATTAAGGCAGGGACTAGATACGAGCAGTACTTC. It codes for CASIKAGTRYEQYF. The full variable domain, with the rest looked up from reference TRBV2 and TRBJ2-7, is EPEVTQTPSHQVTQMGQEVILRCVPISNHLYFYWYRQILGQKVEFLVSFYNNEISEKSEIFDDQFSVERPDGSNFTLKIRSTKLEDSAMYFCASIKAGTRYEQYFGPGTRLTVT.

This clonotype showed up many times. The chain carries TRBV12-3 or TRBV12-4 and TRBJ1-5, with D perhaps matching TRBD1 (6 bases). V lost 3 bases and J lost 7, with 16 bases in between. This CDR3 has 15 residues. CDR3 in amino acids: CASSFFWGAKQPQHF. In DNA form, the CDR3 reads TGTGCCAGCAGTTTCTTCTGGGGGGCAAAGCAGCCCCAGCATTTT.

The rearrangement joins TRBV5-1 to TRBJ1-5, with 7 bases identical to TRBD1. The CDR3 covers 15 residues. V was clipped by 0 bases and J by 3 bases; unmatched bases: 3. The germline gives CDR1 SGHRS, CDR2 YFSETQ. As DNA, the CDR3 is TGCGCCAGCAGCTTGGGACAGGGACCCAATCAGCCCCAGCATTTT. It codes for CASSLGQGPNQPQHF.

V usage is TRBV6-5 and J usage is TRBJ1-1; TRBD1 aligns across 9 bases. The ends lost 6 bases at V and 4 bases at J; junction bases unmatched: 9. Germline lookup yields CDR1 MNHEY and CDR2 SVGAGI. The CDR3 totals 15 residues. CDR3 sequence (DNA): TGTGCCAGCAGCTACGCGACAGGGGGGTCCACTGAAGCTTTCTTT. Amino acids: CASSYATGGSTEAFF.

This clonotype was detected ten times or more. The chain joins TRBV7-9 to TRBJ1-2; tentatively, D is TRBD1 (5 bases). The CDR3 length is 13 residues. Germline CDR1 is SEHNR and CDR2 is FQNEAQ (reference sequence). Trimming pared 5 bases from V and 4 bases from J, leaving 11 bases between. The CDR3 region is CASSPRGLYGYTF. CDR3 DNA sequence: TGTGCCAGCAGCCCTCGGGGCCTCTATGGCTACACCTTC. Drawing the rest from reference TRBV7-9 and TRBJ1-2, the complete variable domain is DTGVSQNPRHKITKRGQNVTFRCDPISEHNRLYWYRQTLGQGPEFLTYFQNEAQLEKSRLLSDRFSAERPKGSFSTLEIQRTEQGDSAMYLCASSPRGLYGYTFGSGTRLTVV.

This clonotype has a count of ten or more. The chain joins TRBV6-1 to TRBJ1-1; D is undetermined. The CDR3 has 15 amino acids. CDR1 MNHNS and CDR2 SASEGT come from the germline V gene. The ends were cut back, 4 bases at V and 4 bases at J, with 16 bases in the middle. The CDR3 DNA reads TGTGCCAGCAGTGTAGAAGGGATGTTAAGCACTGAAGCTTTCTTT. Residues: CASSVEGMLSTEAFF.

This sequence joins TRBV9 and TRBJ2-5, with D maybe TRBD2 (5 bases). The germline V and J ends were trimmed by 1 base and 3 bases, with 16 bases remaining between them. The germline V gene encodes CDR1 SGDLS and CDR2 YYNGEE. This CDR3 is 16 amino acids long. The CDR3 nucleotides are TGTGCCAGCAGCGTATCGTACCGGGGTAAGGAAGAGACCCAGTACTTC. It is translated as CASSVSYRGKEETQYF.